Following are 15 T cell receptor beta chains from one sample sequenced in a study of human T cells and chemical hapten exposure. The time point is: pre-sensitization, week 0. Specified treatment: therapeutic diphenylcyclopropenone sensitization with weekly scalp DPC. TCRdb passed the RACE reads through MiXCR, listing each CDR3 protein once. The sample contains over 70,000 distinct CDR3 sequences, 14% of which appear only once. The sample in question was whole blood, obtained in connection with sensitization to the hapten diphenylcyclopropenone (DPC). Receptors originate from a woman in her fifties or sixties with alopecia areata. Some clones in this sample may be carry-over from other donors' samples.

This clonotype was found many times. The gene calls are TRBV6-2 or TRBV6-3 and TRBJ2-5; 8 nucleotides line up with TRBD1. After removal of 5 bases from V and 5 bases from J, the junction contained 7 bases not matched to a gene. Germline CDR1 is MNHEY and CDR2 is SVGEGT. This CDR3 is built from 14 residues. As DNA, the CDR3 is TGTGCCAGCAGTCGCGACAGGGGTGGTGAGACCCAGTACTTC. This translates into CASSRDRGGETQYF.

The chain joins TRBV7-2 to TRBJ1-2; D may be TRBD1 (5 bases). Trimming removed 3 bases at V and 6 bases at J, with 26 bases between. CDR1 is SGHTA, CDR2 FQGNSA, per germline. CDR3 length equals 18 residues. The CDR3 here is CASSFSGLVPSRGDGYTF. As DNA, the CDR3 is TGTGCCAGCAGCTTTTCCGGTTTAGTCCCATCAAGGGGAGATGGCTACACCTTC. Variable domain in full (rest from reference TRBV7-2 and TRBJ1-2): GAGVSQSPSNKVTEKGKDVELRCDPISGHTALYWYRQSLGQGLEFLIYFQGNSAPDKSGLPSDRFSAERTGGSVSTLTIQRTQQEDSAVYLCASSFSGLVPSRGDGYTFGSGTRLTVV.

This clonotype occurred many times. The V and J genes are TRBV7-2 and TRBJ2-2; D is uncertain. The germline V gene encodes CDR1 SGHTA and CDR2 FQGNSA. The CDR3 totals 15 residues. The ends were cut back, 1 base at V and 3 bases at J, with 9 bases in the middle. The CDR3 here is CASSLDTTDTGELFF. The DNA for the CDR3 is TGTGCCAGCAGCTTAGACACCACGGACACCGGGGAGCTGTTTTTT.

This clonotype has only a few counts. CDR3 sequence: CASSTGLADFYEQYF. In nucleotides, the CDR3 is TGTGCCAGTAGTACTGGACTAGCCGACTTTTACGAGCAGTACTTC. The V gene is TRBV19, the J gene TRBJ2-7; 8 bases map to TRBD2. The length of the CDR3 is 15 residues. V dropped 4 bases and J dropped 4; count of bases not matched to a gene: 9. The germline gives CDR1 LNHDA, CDR2 SQIVND (reference sequence).

As regards this clonotype: A clone one base away is much larger, so this may be a read error. The chain links TRBV27 to TRBJ1-4; the D is unclear. With 3 bases removed from V and 10 bases from J, the gap between germline ends came to 18 bases. Germline CDR1 MNHEY, CDR2 SMNVEV (reference sequence). The CDR3 runs to 15 residues. For the CDR3, the DNA is TGTGCCAGCAGTTTCGTTTCCTTGGGTGGTGGAAAACTGTTTTTT. It is translated as CASSFVSLGGGKLFF.

The chain joins TRBV3-1 to TRBJ2-1, with 8 bases lining up with TRBD2. The CDR3 is made up of 15 amino acids. The V gene's germline CDR1 is LGHDT and CDR2 YNNKEL (reference sequence). With 6 bases clipped from V and 1 base from J, the junction kept 5 bases outside the gene matches. CDR3 protein: CASSLGLGSYNEQFF. In DNA, the CDR3 is TGTGCCAGCAGTCTGGGACTAGGTTCCTACAATGAGCAGTTCTTC.

V and J are TRBV10-2 and TRBJ2-1, with 12 positions matching TRBD2. The junction had 6 bases not matched to a gene; V was cut back by 10 bases and J by 5 bases. The CDR3 runs to 14 residues. CDR1 and CDR2 (germline): WSHSY, SAAADI. The CDR3 reads CATIGLAGNNEQFF. Written as DNA, the CDR3 is TGCGCCACCATAGGACTAGCGGGGAACAATGAGCAGTTCTTC.

This clonotype was seen a few times. The V call is TRBV2, the J call TRBJ1-4, with 8 positions matching TRBD1. The V segment lost 7 bases and the J segment 5 bases; nucleotides outside the gene matches: 9. Germline-derived CDR1 and CDR2 are SNHLY and FYNNEI. The CDR3 has 15 amino acids. CDR3 DNA: TGTGCCAGCAACTTACAGGGGGTTGGGAATGAAAAACTGTTTTTT. Its protein product is CASNLQGVGNEKLFF.

The V and J genes are TRBV18 and TRBJ2-3; the D gene is possibly TRBD2 (6 bases). Germline V gives CDR1 KGHSH, CDR2 LQKENI. The CDR3 is 15 residues long. Trimming shortened V by 3 bases and J by 1 base, and 11 bases separated the two germline ends. In nucleotides, the CDR3 is TGTGCCAGCTCACCGGAGGGACTTCGCACAGATACGCAGTATTTT. It specifies CASSPEGLRTDTQYF.

CDR3 nucleotides: TGCAGTGCCCCCGGTATAGCGGTTACCAATGAGCAGTTCTTC. Its protein product is CSAPGIAVTNEQFF. The chain uses TRBV20-1 and TRBJ2-1; TRBD2 is a possible D gene (6 bases). The CDR3 is 14 residues long. The V and J ends lost 6 bases and 6 bases respectively, with 18 bases between them. Germline assignment: CDR1 DFQATT and CDR2 SNEGSKA (reference sequence).

This clonotype was observed a handful of times. V gene TRBV11-3 combines with J gene TRBJ2-7, with 9 nucleotides matching TRBD1. Germline assignment: CDR1 SGHNT and CDR2 YENEEA. CDR3 size: 15 residues. With 4 bases clipped from V and 5 bases from J, the junction kept 9 bases outside the gene matches. Written as DNA, the CDR3 is TGTGCCAGCAGCTACACGGGACAGGGTAGCCACGAGCAGTACTTC. Amino acids: CASSYTGQGSHEQYF.

This clonotype was counted between two and nine times. V and J are TRBV28 and TRBJ1-4; the D is unclear. The V gene lost 5 bases and the J gene lost 3 bases, with 25 bases spanning the gap. The CDR3 runs to 19 residues. Germline V lookup: CDR1 MDHEN, CDR2 SYDVKM. CDR3 amino acids: CASSPPITHLRRANEKLFF. CDR3 bases: TGTGCCAGCAGTCCGCCGATTACACACCTAAGGCGGGCTAATGAAAAACTGTTTTTT.

This clonotype was seen ten or more times. This chain links TRBV20-1 with TRBJ1-3; D remains ambiguous. Germline V gene sequence: CDR1 DFQATT, CDR2 SNEGSKA (reference sequence). The ends were cut back, 5 bases at V and 2 bases at J, with 10 bases in the middle. This CDR3 has 13 amino acids. Written as DNA, the CDR3 is TGCAGTGCTGTAAACCGTGCTGGAAACACCATATATTTT. Its translation is CSAVNRAGNTIYF.

At least ten counts were recorded for this clonotype. J is TRBJ2-7 and V is TRBV10-3; D not certain. The germline V and J ends were trimmed by 0 bases and 1 base, with 1 base remaining between them. Germline CDR1 ENHRY, CDR2 SYGVKD. The CDR3 totals 12 residues. This CDR3 is CAISESSYEQYF. DNA of the CDR3: TGTGCCATCAGTGAGTCATCCTACGAGCAGTACTTC.

This clonotype was seen repeatedly, ten times or more. The chain joins TRBV29-1 to TRBJ2-3; 7 bases are shared with TRBD1. CDR1 and CDR2 (germline): SQVTM, ANQGSEA. The trim removed 6 bases at V and 1 base at J, leaving 7 bases unmatched. CDR3 size: 14 residues. As DNA, the CDR3 is TGCAGCGTCCTCGGACAGGTCGGCACAGATACGCAGTATTTT. Translating gives CSVLGQVGTDTQYF.